This entry lists 10 T cell receptor beta chains sequenced from one sample in a study of Ad26.COV2.S vaccination and SARS-CoV-2 variants. As to treatment: 15 to 20 received Ad26.COV2.S at low or high dose, single or two shots; about 5 received placebo; per-sample allocation not given. The study sampled participants on day 63 after the first vaccine or placebo injection. Profiling relied on immunoSEQ multiplex PCR, and the TCRdb table lists in-frame clones only, not all of them. This sample has 410,000 or so clones, with approximately 90% found just once. The source was peripheral blood, collected in a trial of Ad26.COV2.S vaccine versus placebo. These receptors were taken from a person aged 18-65 years who received the Ad26.COV2.S COVID-19 vaccine or a placebo.

The rearrangement links TRBV30 to TRBJ1-4; tentative D call: TRBD1 (6 bases). The V and J ends lost 0 bases and 5 bases respectively, with 16 bases between them. CDR1 GTSNPN and CDR2 SVGIG come from the germline V gene (reference sequence). This CDR3 contains 16 residues. In DNA form, the CDR3 reads TGTGCCTGGAGTGTACAACGGACAGACAAGAATGAAAAACTGTTTTTT. It codes for CAWSVQRTDKNEKLFF.

This chain joins TRBV11-2 and TRBJ2-2; TRBD1 matches at 8 bases. With 5 bases clipped from V and 4 bases from J, the junction kept 6 bases outside the gene matches. The germline V gene has CDR1 SGHAT and CDR2 FQNNGV. This CDR3 spans 15 amino acids. CDR3 amino acids: CASSTRTGRTGELFF. For the CDR3, the DNA is TGTGCCAGCAGCACCCGGACAGGGCGCACCGGGGAGCTGTTTTTT.

The chain couples TRBV9 to TRBJ1-2; no clear D. Trimming removed 0 bases from V and 0 bases from J, with 15 bases in between. The germline gives CDR1 SGDLS, CDR2 YYNGEE. This CDR3 spans 17 amino acids. The CDR3 sequence: CASSVVQPQRANYGYTF. CDR3 in DNA: TGTGCCAGCAGCGTAGTACAGCCCCAGCGGGCTAACTATGGCTACACCTTC.

The chain has TRBV25-1 and TRBJ1-1; D might be TRBD1 (5 bases). The CDR3 covers 14 residues. Trimming stripped 3 bases from V and 4 bases from J, with 12 bases between. Germline-derived CDR1 and CDR2 are MGHDK and SYGVNS. CDR3 region: CASSDILGVTEAFF. CDR3 sequence (DNA): TGTGCCAGCAGTGATATTCTAGGGGTCACTGAAGCTTTCTTT.

CDR3 loop: CASNGTESYEQYF. CDR3 nucleotide sequence: TGTGCCAGTAACGGGACTGAGAGCTACGAGCAGTACTTC. The chain combines TRBV19 with TRBJ2-7; tentatively, D is TRBD2 (6 bases). CDR1 and CDR2 from the germline V gene are LNHDA and SQIVND (reference sequence). The CDR3 covers 13 residues. V lost 7 bases, J lost 3 bases, and 13 bases lay in between.

The gene calls are TRBV5-1 and TRBJ1-1, with 9 bases lining up with TRBD1. From germline, CDR1 is SGHRS and CDR2 YFSETQ. The CDR3 runs 15 residues. V shed 2 bases, J shed 0 bases, and the junction held 2 bases outside the gene matches. The CDR3 DNA sequence: TGCGCCAGCAGCTTACAGGGGGCGTTGAACACTGAAGCTTTCTTT. This gives the protein CASSLQGALNTEAFF.

This chain connects TRBV15 to TRBJ1-2, with D possibly being TRBD1 (5 bases). Trimming pared 5 bases from V and 4 bases from J, leaving 11 bases between. The V gene's germline CDR1 is LNHNV and CDR2 YYDKDF (reference sequence). The CDR3 extends over 13 amino acids. The CDR3 region is CATSDGDGYGYTF. CDR3 DNA sequence: TGTGCCACCAGCGACGGGGACGGCTATGGCTACACCTTC.

This clone has only one observation. J is TRBJ2-3 and V is TRBV12-3 or TRBV12-4, with D maybe TRBD1 (5 bases). V shed 6 bases and J shed 3 bases, with 10 bases lying between them. This CDR3 is built from 13 residues. This CDR3 reads CASRVGLTDTQYF. DNA of the CDR3: TGTGCCAGCAGGGTGGGGCTTACAGATACGCAGTATTTT.

Only one count was recorded for this clone. This chain joins TRBV19 and TRBJ1-1, with 8 nucleotides matching TRBD1. Per germline, CDR1 LNHDA and CDR2 SQIVND (reference sequence). This CDR3 has 17 amino acids. Trimming cost V 6 bases and J 1 base; bases outside gene matches: 13. This chain's CDR3 is CASRPTDRGPANTEAFF. The CDR3 coding sequence is TGTGCCAGTAGACCGACCGACAGGGGACCTGCGAACACTGAAGCTTTCTTT.

The chain carries TRBV10-1 and TRBJ2-3; the D gene is possibly TRBD2 (7 bases). The CDR3 spans 15 residues. The ends were cut back, 4 bases at V and 4 bases at J, with 15 bases in the middle. Germline CDR1 and CDR2: WNHNN and SYGVQD (reference sequence). The CDR3: CASSARGAYPDTQYF. In nucleotides, the CDR3 is TGCGCCAGCAGTGCCCGGGGGGCCTATCCAGATACGCAGTATTTT.